What follows describes a single TCR beta chain. As yet, its antigen is unknown. A much bigger clone sits one base away, suggesting this may be a read error. This record comes from a study of T cells in Graves' hyperthyroidism and ophthalmopathy. Study-wide background: Peripheral blood was taken when the disease was first diagnosed, before any treatment began.

This CDR3 is 15 amino acids long. Germline CDR1 MNHEY, CDR2 SVGAGI. V lost 8 bases and J 0 bases, leaving 11 bases between the germline ends. The cohort's ophthalmopathy patients, a group with duration under 3 months, had a Clinical Activity Score of at least 3 and a NOSPECS grade of at least 4. Diagnostic assessment was based on clinical symptoms, serum thyroxine and TRAb, thyroid ultrasound and orbital computed tomography. RNA transcripts served as the template for amplifying TCR beta CDR3 regions. First-round RT-PCR targeting the TCR CDR3 was performed with the HTBI primer set. One entry per CDR3 protein results from TCRdb running MiXCR on the multiplex PCR reads. This table has roughly 240,000 distinct CDR3 sequences, approximately 16% appearing once. General study points: Among thyroid clonotypes expanded above 0.001, most also appeared in blood.

The origin of this receptor is a woman aged 18-29 years with Graves' ophthalmopathy. The sample was blood. V is TRBV6-5 and J is TRBJ2-6, with D possibly TRBD1 on 6 matching bases. The CDR3 loop reads CASGMTGSGANVLTF. CDR3 bases: TGTGCCAGCGGAATGACAGGCTCTGGGGCCAACGTCCTGACTTTC.